This T cell receptor beta chain was documented in a study of T cell responses to AZD1222 COVID-19 vaccine. Study results and caveats: Dominant CD4 TCR responses targeted spike regions 160-218 and 743-854.

About this clone: Antigen specificity is unknown.

Using immunoSEQ multiplex PCR, the repertoire was profiled, and TCRdb retains in-frame clones only, with some absent. The sample consists of tens of thousands of clones, around 81% of them appearing once. Germline CDR1 and CDR2: LNHNV and YYDKDF (reference sequence). The CDR3 is 17 amino acids. The ends lost 3 bases at V and 1 base at J; junction bases unmatched: 9. Sample: peripheral blood, taken 28 days after the second AZD1222 dose. This chain joins TRBV15 and TRBJ2-3; 8 bases line up with TRBD2. The origin of this receptor is an adult who received the AZD1222 COVID-19 vaccine. The CDR3 sequence is CATSRWDYGGGTDTQYF. The CDR3 DNA reads TGTGCCACCAGCAGGTGGGACTACGGGGGGGGCACAGATACGCAGTATTTT.